This TCR beta chain was recorded in a study of T-cell reconstitution after alpha-beta-depleted transplantation in children (dated by TCRdb to about 2016). Background on the whole study: Using TCR repertoire profiling, the study followed T-cell immune reconstitution in a quantitative way in children after TCRalphabeta/CD19-depleted allogeneic hematopoietic cell transplantation.

Receptor libraries were prepared by PCR. Data came from an Illumina HiSeq 2500. Molecular barcoding was employed in the preparation of TCR libraries, with unique molecular identifiers being used to normalize TCRbeta repertoire quantification. TCRdb's own reprocessing of the public reads used fastp at Q25 and MiXCR and kept productive beta chains. CDR3 protein duplicates are merged, each entry listing the most common genes and DNA. The sample records just under 550,000 distinct CDR3 sequences, about a sixth of which are singletons. The top ten constitute about 3.1% of the sample. V is trimmed back by 2 bases and J by 6 bases, and the junction contains 12 bases that no gene match accounts for. The CDR3 starts with the cysteine, ends with the phenylalanine, and has 17 residues. CDR3 DNA is the only sequence kept; it has 51 bases, read in frame from the first base. CDR1 and CDR2 are drawn from the germline V gene: SGHRS, YFSETQ.

As for this clonotype: What this receptor recognizes is not known. Within one base of it there is no much larger clone, and no base qualities were kept.

This TCR was recovered from a human donor who donated a stem cell graft to a child with acute lymphoblastic leukemia. The chain links TRBV5-1 with TRBJ2-7; 12 bases in between match TRBD2. Specimen: PBMCs from the stem cell graft donor, collected from the stem cell graft. The CDR3 reads as follows: CASSFSGLAGGSVEQYF. The DNA sequence is given as TGCGCCAGCAGCTTCTCGGGACTAGCGGGCGGTTCCGTCGAGCAGTACTTC.